These 11 T cell receptor beta chains came from one sample sequenced in a study of response to subunit inactivated influenza vaccine. TCRdb processed the RT-PCR reads anew with MiXCR; each CDR3 protein has one entry. The data contain roughly 460,000 distinct CDR3 sequences, approximately 11% of them singletons. The sample was PBMCs from blood, taken about 6 weeks after vaccination. These receptors came from a man over 45 who received an inactivated influenza vaccine.

V usage is TRBV6-2 or TRBV6-3 and J usage is TRBJ2-3; 7 bases fit TRBD2. This CDR3 is 17 amino acids long. Germline-derived CDR1 and CDR2 are MNHEY and SVGEGT. After removal of 6 bases from V and 0 bases from J, the junction contained 12 bases not matched to a gene. The CDR3 spells CASRAWEGRTSTDTQYF. CDR3 DNA sequence: TGTGCCAGCAGGGCCTGGGAGGGCCGGACTAGCACAGATACGCAGTATTTT.

In its sample, this clonotype was seen a few times. J is TRBJ2-2 and V is TRBV9; D is unclear. The CDR3 extends over 14 amino acids. Germline values: CDR1 SGDLS, CDR2 YYNGEE. The V gene lost 3 bases and the J gene lost 5 bases, with 11 bases spanning the gap. The CDR3 nucleotides read TGTGCCAGCAGCGCACGGATCAGTACCGGGGAGCTGTTTTTT. Protein: CASSARISTGELFF.

The chain joins TRBV28 to TRBJ2-3; no clear D gene. The V gene's germline CDR1 is MDHEN and CDR2 SYDVKM. This CDR3 has 13 residues. V was trimmed by 3 bases and J by 6 bases, leaving 10 bases between them. The CDR3 DNA reads as TGTGCCAGCAGTTTGTTAGCAGTTGATACGCAGTATTTT. Amino acid sequence: CASSLLAVDTQYF.

This clonotype was seen repeatedly, ten times or more. This chain connects TRBV14 to TRBJ2-3; 7 bases fit TRBD1. V was pared by 0 bases and J by 2 bases, with 5 bases of the junction left unmatched. In germline, CDR1 is SGHDN, CDR2 FVKESK. This CDR3 spans 16 amino acids. CDR3 in amino acids: CASSQDGTANTDTQYF. The CDR3, as DNA: TGTGCCAGCAGCCAAGACGGGACAGCCAACACAGATACGCAGTATTTT.

In this sample, this clonotype turned up a few times. The chain joins TRBV6-5 to TRBJ2-5; D might be TRBD2 (5 bases). CDR1 is MNHEY and CDR2 is SVGAGI in the germline V gene. V was cut by 0 bases and J by 5 bases, with 13 bases left in between. This CDR3 comprises 15 residues. CDR3 loop: CASSYSMASPETQYF. The DNA for the CDR3 is TGTGCCAGCAGTTACTCGATGGCTAGCCCGGAGACCCAGTACTTC.

In its sample, this clonotype was seen a few times. The chain carries TRBV28 and TRBJ2-7; D is possibly TRBD1 (8 bases). Trimming left V 5 bases short and J 1 base short, with 12 bases between. The CDR3 is 14 residues long. Germline lookup yields CDR1 MDHEN and CDR2 SYDVKM. CDR3 in amino acids: CASSHRGGSYEQYF. The DNA for the CDR3 is TGTGCCAGCAGTCACAGGGGGGGTTCCTACGAGCAGTACTTC. The entire variable domain, with the rest obtained from reference TRBV28 and TRBJ2-7, is as follows: DVKVTQSSRYLVKRTGEKVFLECVQDMDHENMFWYRQDPGLGLRLIYFSYDVKMKEKGDIPEGYSVSREKKERFSLILESASTNQTSMYLCASSHRGGSYEQYFGPGTRLTVT.

This clonotype was detected a few times. V gene TRBV3-1 combines with J gene TRBJ2-3, with 7 positions matching TRBD2. Germline V gene lookup returns CDR1 LGHDT and CDR2 YNNKEL (reference sequence). The V and J ends lost 2 bases and 0 bases, in that order; junction bases with no gene match: 5. The CDR3 extends over 16 amino acids. The CDR3 sequence is CASSQPSGPSTDTQYF. In nucleotides, the CDR3 is TGTGCCAGCAGCCAACCTAGCGGCCCTAGCACAGATACGCAGTATTTT.

There are a few counts of this clonotype. The chain has TRBV4-1 and TRBJ1-2; the match to TRBD1 covers 8 bases. J was trimmed by 2 bases and V by 2 bases; bases with no gene match: 4. The CDR3 is made up of 15 amino acids. Germline V lookup: CDR1 MGHRA, CDR2 YSYEKL. Written as DNA, the CDR3 is TGCGCCAGCAGCCAAACAGGGGGGAGAAACTATGGCTACACCTTC. This gives the protein CASSQTGGRNYGYTF.

The chain has TRBV5-1 and TRBJ1-2; D gene uncertain. From germline, CDR1 is SGHRS and CDR2 YFSETQ. The CDR3 contains 14 residues. The germline V and J ends were trimmed by 2 bases and 0 bases, with 8 bases remaining between them. This CDR3 reads CASSFSSTNYGYTF. DNA for the CDR3: TGCGCCAGCAGCTTCAGCTCTACTAACTATGGCTACACCTTC. Full variable domain (remainder filled in from reference TRBV5-1 and TRBJ1-2): KAGVTQTPRYLIKTRGQQVTLSCSPISGHRSVSWYQQTPGQGLQFLFEYFSETQRNKGNFPGRFSGRQFSNSRSEMNVSTLELGDSALYLCASSFSSTNYGYTFGSGTRLTVV.

Only a few counts were recorded for this clonotype. The V and J genes are TRBV5-1 and TRBJ2-7; TRBD1 matches 8 bases. The germline V gene has CDR1 SGHRS and CDR2 YFSETQ. This CDR3 contains 15 residues. V shed 7 bases and J 6 bases; nucleotides not matched to a gene: 15. The CDR3 DNA sequence: TGCGCCAGCTCACCCAGGGGGCCGAGCGAGTTCGAGCAGTACTTC. Amino acids: CASSPRGPSEFEQYF.

This clonotype was detected a few times. The V gene is TRBV7-2, the J gene TRBJ1-2; D is unclear. The CDR3 sequence is 13 residues long. Germline V CDR1 and CDR2: SGHTA, FQGNSA. Trimming cost V 2 bases and J 4 bases, with 8 bases left between them. The CDR3 nucleotides read TGTGCCAGCAGCTTAATGGCAGGCTATGGCTACACCTTC. Protein sequence: CASSLMAGYGYTF.